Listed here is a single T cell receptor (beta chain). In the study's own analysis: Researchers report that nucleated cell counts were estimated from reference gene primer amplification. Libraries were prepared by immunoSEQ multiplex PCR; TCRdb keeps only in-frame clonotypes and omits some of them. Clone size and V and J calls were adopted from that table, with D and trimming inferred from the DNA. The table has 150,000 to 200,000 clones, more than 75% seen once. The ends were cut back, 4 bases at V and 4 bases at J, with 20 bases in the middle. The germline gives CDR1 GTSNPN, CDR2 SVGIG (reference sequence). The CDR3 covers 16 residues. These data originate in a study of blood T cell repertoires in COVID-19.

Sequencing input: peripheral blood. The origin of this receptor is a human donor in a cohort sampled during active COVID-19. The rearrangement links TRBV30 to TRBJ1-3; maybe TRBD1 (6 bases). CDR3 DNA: TGTGCCTGGACCCCCCTTACAGGGAACCAGGGAAACACCATATATTTT. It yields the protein CAWTPLTGNQGNTIYF.